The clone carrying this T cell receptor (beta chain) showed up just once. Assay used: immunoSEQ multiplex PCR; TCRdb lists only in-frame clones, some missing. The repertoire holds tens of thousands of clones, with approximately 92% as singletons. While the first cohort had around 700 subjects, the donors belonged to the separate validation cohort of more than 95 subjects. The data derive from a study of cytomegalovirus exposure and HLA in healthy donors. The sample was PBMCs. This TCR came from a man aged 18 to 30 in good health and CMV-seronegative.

The CDR3 region is CASSQLSPIGRTTEAFF. The CDR3 bases are TGTGCCAGCAGCCAACTCTCTCCTATTGGGAGGACAACTGAAGCTTTCTTT. The chain couples TRBV7-3 to TRBJ1-1; D is possibly TRBD1 (5 bases). The CDR3 has 17 amino acids. Germline-derived CDR1 and CDR2 are SGHTA and FQGTGA. Trimming removed 5 bases at V and 5 bases at J, with 24 bases between.